The 8 T cell receptor beta chains given below trace back to one sample, sequenced in a study of T cell responses to AZD1222 COVID-19 vaccine. The repertoire was sequenced with immunoSEQ multiplex PCR; TCRdb's copy has only in-frame clones and lacks some. The repertoire has approximately 200,000 clones, approximately 93% of them found once; the top ten carry 3% to 4%. This material consisted of peripheral blood, taken 28 days after the second AZD1222 dose. These receptors were taken from an adult who received the AZD1222 COVID-19 vaccine.

The rearrangement links TRBV28 to TRBJ1-2, with 7 bases lining up with TRBD1. The V gene's germline CDR1 is MDHEN and CDR2 SYDVKM. CDR3 size: 16 residues. Unmatched junction bases numbered 13, after V lost 3 bases and J lost 6 bases. The DNA of the CDR3 is TGTGCCAGCAGTTTTCTTTCCAGACAGGGAGAGGATGGCTACACCTTC. Encoded protein: CASSFLSRQGEDGYTF.

The rearrangement links TRBV2 to TRBJ1-1; perhaps TRBD1 as D (5 bases). V was trimmed by 0 bases and J by 4 bases, leaving 9 bases between them. This CDR3 contains 14 residues. CDR1 is SNHLY and CDR2 is FYNNEI in the germline V gene. CDR3 sequence: CASSEAGDGTEAFF. The CDR3 DNA follows: TGTGCCAGCAGTGAAGCAGGGGACGGCACTGAAGCTTTCTTT.

The chain recombines TRBV6-4 with TRBJ2-1; TRBD2 is a possible D gene (5 bases). Trimming cost V 3 bases and J 10 bases, with 19 bases left between them. The CDR3 is 15 residues long. CDR1 is MRHNA, CDR2 SNTAGT, per germline. CDR3 sequence reads: CASSEEAAPSREQFF. DNA for the CDR3: TGTGCCAGCAGTGAAGAAGCGGCCCCCAGCAGGGAGCAGTTCTTC.

V gene TRBV5-1 combines with J gene TRBJ2-1; 7 nucleotides agree with TRBD1. The junction had 21 bases not matched to a gene; V was cut back by 0 bases and J by 3 bases. Germline V gene lookup returns CDR1 SGHRS and CDR2 YFSETQ. This CDR3 has 21 residues. The DNA for the CDR3 is TGCGCCAGCAGCTTGGCCGGGGCCCGCCCGCTCGACAGGGCAAACTACAATGAGCAGTTCTTC. Its translation is CASSLAGARPLDRANYNEQFF.

The chain uses TRBV28 and TRBJ2-7; 11 positions match TRBD1. Germline V gene lookup returns CDR1 MDHEN and CDR2 SYDVKM. The trim removed 8 bases at V and 3 bases at J, leaving 6 bases unmatched. The CDR3 is made up of 14 amino acids. The CDR3 bases are TGTGCCAGCTTCCCGGGACAGGGGGTCTACGAGCAGTACTTC. It codes for CASFPGQGVYEQYF. The whole variable domain, remainder taken from reference TRBV28 and TRBJ2-7, is DVKVTQSSRYLVKRTGEKVFLECVQDMDHENMFWYRQDPGLGLRLIYFSYDVKMKEKGDIPEGYSVSREKKERFSLILESASTNQTSMYLCASFPGQGVYEQYFGPGTRLTVT.

CDR3 protein: CATSREQGPSFGGPQHF. The CDR3 DNA is TGTGCCACCAGCAGAGAACAGGGGCCTTCTTTTGGGGGGCCCCAGCATTTT. This chain joins TRBV15 and TRBJ1-5; 7 bases agree with TRBD1. V lost 0 bases and J lost 9; bases outside the gene matches: 14. Per germline, CDR1 LNHNV and CDR2 YYDKDF (reference sequence). The CDR3 spans 17 residues. The entire variable domain, with the rest obtained from reference TRBV15 and TRBJ1-5, is as follows: DAMVIQNPRYQVTQFGKPVTLSCSQTLNHNVMYWYQQKSSQAPKLLFHYYDKDFNNEADTPDNFQSRRPNTSFCFLDIRSPGLGDTAMYLCATSREQGPSFGGPQHFGDGTRLSIL.

The chain recombines TRBV19 with TRBJ2-6, with D perhaps TRBD1 (5 bases). This CDR3 has 15 residues. The V end lost 5 bases, the J end lost 0 bases, and 8 bases lay between the germline ends. Per the germline V gene, CDR1 is LNHDA and CDR2 is SQIVND (reference sequence). The CDR3 sequence is CASSSTVSGANVLTF. CDR3 DNA sequence: TGTGCCAGTAGTTCGACAGTCTCTGGGGCCAACGTCCTGACTTTC. Filled out from reference TRBV19 and TRBJ2-6, the complete variable domain reads DGGITQSPKYLFRKEGQNVTLSCEQNLNHDAMYWYRQDPGQGLRLIYYSQIVNDFQKGDIAEGYSVSREKKESFPLTVTSAQKNPTAFYLCASSSTVSGANVLTFGAGSRLTVL.

The chain employs TRBV6-6 and TRBJ2-4, with 13 bases that match TRBD2. Germline CDR1 is MNHNY and CDR2 is SVGAGI (reference sequence). V lost 6 bases and J lost 2; bases outside the gene matches: 4. The CDR3 totals 16 residues. CDR3 residues: CASRGLAGVSKNIQYF. In DNA form, the CDR3 reads TGTGCCAGCAGAGGACTAGCGGGAGTGTCCAAAAACATTCAGTACTTC.